The entry below describes one T cell receptor (beta chain). This receptor's antigen is unknown. The input lacks base qualities; no much larger clone sits a single base away. This specimen comes from a study of OX40 agonist ivuxolimab in advanced cancers. At the level of the whole study: Ivuxolimab was an agonistic, fully human IgG2 monoclonal antibody directed against OX40 (CD134), a costimulatory receptor. Intravenous ivuxolimab was administered to patients every 2 weeks at six dose levels: 0.01, 0.1, 0.3, 1.5, 3 and 10 mg/kg. Of the roughly 51 patients in dose escalation, about 20 had hepatocellular carcinoma, approximately 15 had melanoma, 9 had renal cell carcinoma and 9 had head and neck cancer. In the dose-escalation cohort, roughly 80% of patients were male, and the mean age was approximately 55 years, with a range of 23 to 79. Prior anti-PD-1, anti-PD-L1 or anti-CTLA-4 therapy was permitted, and approximately 39% of dose-escalation patients had received checkpoint inhibitors. Partial responses were achieved by three dose-escalation patients, of whom one had hepatocellular carcinoma and two had cutaneous melanoma. The point of sequencing TCRbeta in the periphery was to test whether ivuxolimab changed TCR sequence diversity and drove clonal T-cell expansion. The paper covers the monotherapy dose-escalation part of the phase I ivuxolimab trial, which included N of about 51 patients.

Patients with autoimmune disease history or receiving systemic immunosuppression were excluded from the trial. Peripheral blood for TCR sequencing was collected from all dose cohorts at baseline, on cycle 4 day 1, and on cycle 7 day 1. Samples came from an open-label, multicenter, first-in-human phase I dose-escalation trial of ivuxolimab. Adults with locally advanced or metastatic melanoma, renal cell, hepatocellular, or head and neck squamous cell carcinoma were enrolled in the trial. Before TCR sequencing, CD4+ T cells and CD8+ T cells were sorted from peripheral blood as separate populations. CDR3 length: 15 amino acids, cysteine to phenylalanine. Only the CDR3 portion is preserved as DNA: 45 bases, with reading frame beginning at the first base. The germline V gene encodes CDR1 MNHEY and CDR2 SMNVEV (reference sequence). Trimming takes 3 bases from V and 3 bases from J, and the germline ends sit 11 bases apart.

For sequencing of the TCRbeta CDR3 region, genomic DNA was extracted from the sorted cells. The immunoSEQ Assay was used for sequencing of TCRbeta CDR3 regions. TCRdb holds this immuneACCESS table with in-frame rearrangements only. Some clones are missing; in checked studies, unresolved V genes explain under half, and the rest has no known cause. Present in this sample are tens of thousands of clones, more than 85% of which were seen just once. The leading ten clones occupy about two fifths of the sample. Overall results and qualifications from the work: After ivuxolimab, expanded clones were on average more numerous among CD8+ T cells than among CD4+ T cells. Low levels of normalized T-cell clonal expansion were also seen in some nonresponding patients. The antigen specificity of the peripheral T cells that underwent clonal expansion was not determined. At doses from 0.1 to 3.0 mg/kg, clonal expansion was seen in both CD4+ and CD8+ blood T cells between baseline and week 6. Partial responders in the 0.1-3.0 mg/kg groups had among the lowest normalized peripheral clonal expansion, especially among CD8+ T cells.

The receptor chain draws on TRBV27 and TRBJ2-2, and possibly TRBD2, on 6 matching bases. The receptor's source is an adult with an advanced solid tumor such as melanoma, head and neck, liver or kidney cancer. The material sequenced was CD4+ or CD8+ T cells sorted from blood, taken in a trial of the OX40 agonist ivuxolimab. The CDR3 amino acid sequence is: CASSFGTPDTGELFF. The DNA is as follows: TGTGCCAGCAGTTTCGGGACTCCCGACACCGGGGAGCTGTTTTTT.